The 25 T cell receptor beta chains in this list originate from one sample, sequenced in a study of T cells in Graves' hyperthyroidism and ophthalmopathy. Researchers took RNA transcripts and amplified the TCR beta CDR3 regions from them. TCR CDR3 regions were first amplified by RT-PCR with HTBI primers. Each CDR3 protein gets one entry after TCRdb re-called the multiplex PCR reads with MiXCR. The sample has hundreds of thousands of distinct CDR3 sequences, about 14% seen once. The specimen sequenced was blood. The source is a woman aged 45 to 65 with Graves' ophthalmopathy.

The chain links TRBV7-3 to TRBJ2-3, with 7 bases matching TRBD2. Germline CDR1 SGHTA, CDR2 FQGTGA. Losses at the gene ends were 5 bases for V and 2 bases for J; bases not matched to a gene: 10. This CDR3 is built from 16 residues. This CDR3 reads CASSALGGGPTDTQYF. CDR3 bases: TGTGCCAGCAGCGCCCTGGGGGGAGGGCCCACAGATACGCAGTATTTT.

The table lists this clonotype with a few counts. The chain carries TRBV12-5 and TRBJ2-1, with D tentatively TRBD1 or TRBD2 (6 bases each). The germline V and J ends were trimmed by 7 bases and 8 bases, with 15 bases remaining between them. There are 13 residues in the CDR3. Germline lookup yields CDR1 LGHNT and CDR2 FRNRAP. CDR3 nucleotides: TGTGCTAGTGCTAAAGGGGGGATGGATGAGCAGTTCTTC. Its translation is CASAKGGMDEQFF.

This clonotype was seen ten or more times. CDR3 region: CASSPWGSGGADTQYF. In nucleotides, the CDR3 is TGTGCCAGCAGCCCATGGGGTAGCGGGGGTGCAGATACGCAGTATTTT. The V gene is TRBV3-1, the J gene TRBJ2-3, with 9 bases matching TRBD2. The CDR3 consists of 16 residues. Germline assignment: CDR1 LGHDT and CDR2 YNNKEL (reference sequence). After removal of 4 bases from V and 4 bases from J, the junction contained 9 bases not matched to a gene.

This clonotype was detected only a few times. This chain connects TRBV20-1 to TRBJ2-7; D not certain. CDR3 length equals 14 residues. Trimming shortened V by 2 bases and J by 1 base, and 12 bases separated the two germline ends. Germline CDR1 DFQATT, CDR2 SNEGSKA (reference sequence). The CDR3 sequence: CSARQLGGSYEQYF. DNA of the CDR3: TGCAGTGCTAGACAGCTGGGTGGGTCCTACGAGCAGTACTTC.

This clonotype was seen many times. V gene TRBV20-1 combines with J gene TRBJ2-7; the D gene is possibly TRBD2 (5 bases). Per the germline V gene, CDR1 is DFQATT and CDR2 is SNEGSKA (reference sequence). Trimming removed 3 bases at V and 0 bases at J, with 15 bases between. This CDR3 spans 15 amino acids. CDR3 DNA sequence: TGCAGTGCTAGCGCGGGCGGACTTAACTCCTACGAGCAGTACTTC. This sequence encodes CSASAGGLNSYEQYF.

The chain has TRBV18 and TRBJ2-7, with D perhaps given as TRBD1 or TRBD2 (5 bases each). The germline CDR1 and CDR2 sequences are KGHSH and LQKENI. The CDR3 runs 16 residues. Trimming took off 3 bases at V and 6 bases at J, with 21 bases between the two ends. CDR3: CASSPSQGKRRSEQYF. CDR3 bases: TGTGCCAGCTCACCGTCCCAGGGAAAGAGGAGGTCCGAGCAGTACTTC.

This clonotype was recorded many times. A read error may account for a junction end that differs from germline. This chain links TRBV4-2 with TRBJ2-7; the match to TRBD1 covers 9 bases. There are 14 residues in the CDR3. The germline V gene encodes CDR1 LGHNA and CDR2 YNFKEQ. The CDR3 reads CASSRDRDSSEQYF. CDR3 nucleotide sequence: TGTGCCAGCAGCCGGGACAGGGACTCCTCCGAGCAGTACTTC.

In its sample, this clonotype was seen a few times. The V gene is TRBV6-1, the J gene TRBJ1-4; D ambiguous. CDR3 length: 12 residues. In germline, CDR1 is MNHNS, CDR2 SASEGT. Trimming took 1 base from V and 10 from J, leaving 7 bases between them. CDR3 nucleotide sequence: TGTGCCAGCAGTGAAGATTGGCCAAAACTGTTTTTT. Translation: CASSEDWPKLFF.

This clonotype has at least ten counts. The rearrangement links TRBV7-9 to TRBJ1-4; D gene uncertain. CDR3 length: 13 amino acids. Trimming stripped 3 bases from V and 8 bases from J, with 10 bases between. Looked up from germline, CDR1 is SEHNR and CDR2 is FQNEAQ (reference sequence). The CDR3 region has the DNA TGTGCCAGCAGCTTCGGACCTGAAGAAAAACTGTTTTTT. This translates into CASSFGPEEKLFF.

At least ten counts were recorded for this clonotype. This sequence joins TRBV6-2 or TRBV6-3 and TRBJ2-7, with 12 bases fitting TRBD2. The V gene end was trimmed by 2 bases and the J gene end by 6 bases; junction bases not matched to a gene: 8. The germline CDR1 and CDR2 sequences are MNHEY and SVGEGT. This CDR3 contains 16 residues. The CDR3 sequence: CASSYNRLAGAVEQYF. CDR3 sequence (DNA): TGTGCCAGCAGTTACAACCGACTAGCGGGAGCTGTCGAGCAGTACTTC.

This clonotype was counted many times. The V gene is TRBV20-1, the J gene TRBJ2-3; perhaps D is TRBD1 or TRBD2 (5 bases each). The CDR3 is made up of 16 amino acids. V dropped 1 base and J dropped 4 bases, with 18 bases sitting between them. Germline V gene sequence: CDR1 DFQATT, CDR2 SNEGSKA (reference sequence). The CDR3 loop is CSARAQDSSTADTQYF. As DNA, the CDR3 is TGCAGTGCTAGAGCACAGGACTCCTCAACCGCAGATACGCAGTATTTT.

This clonotype came up a few times. The rearrangement uses TRBV6-2 or TRBV6-3 and TRBJ2-1; D not certain. Germline values: CDR1 MNHEY, CDR2 SVGEGT. The CDR3 is 15 residues long. Deletions cut 4 bases from V and 6 bases from J, with 16 bases between. The CDR3 loop is CASSSLSIKVNEQFF. In DNA, the CDR3 is TGTGCCAGCAGTTCCCTCTCCATAAAGGTCAATGAGCAGTTCTTC.

This clonotype showed up many times. The CDR3 loop is CASSIPRLAGRVPLYEQYF. CDR3 coding DNA: TGTGCCAGCAGTATACCCCGATTAGCGGGACGGGTCCCTCTCTACGAGCAGTACTTC. V usage is TRBV12-3 or TRBV12-4 and J usage is TRBJ2-7, with 8 bases identical to TRBD2. The CDR3 length is 19 residues. Losses at the gene ends were 5 bases for V and 3 bases for J; bases not matched to a gene: 21.

This clonotype was seen ten or more times. The rearrangement joins TRBV11-2 to TRBJ2-3, with 7 bases matching TRBD2. The V segment lost 8 bases and the J segment 4 bases; nucleotides outside the gene matches: 15. Germline CDR1 reads SGHAT; CDR2 reads FQNNGV. The CDR3 is 16 residues long. The CDR3 DNA sequence: TGTGCCAGCTACGGATTTGGACTAGTCTTCCCAGATACGCAGTATTTT. Its translation: CASYGFGLVFPDTQYF.

This clonotype was counted at least ten times. The chain links TRBV28 to TRBJ2-5; 8 bases align to TRBD2. The germline V gene encodes CDR1 MDHEN and CDR2 SYDVKM. This CDR3 has 16 amino acids. Losses at the gene ends were 6 bases for V and 5 bases for J; bases not matched to a gene: 14. The DNA of the CDR3 is TGTGCCAGCAGCCCCCTCGGGGAAGCGGGAGTTGAGACCCAGTACTTC. As protein: CASSPLGEAGVETQYF.

The genes are TRBV29-1 and TRBJ1-2, with 7 bases fitting TRBD1. CDR1 and CDR2 (germline): SQVTM, ANQGSEA. The CDR3 runs 14 residues. Trimming at V came to 2 bases and at J to 3 bases, leaving 6 bases not matched to a gene. CDR3 residues: CSVETGDLDYGYTF. The CDR3 bases are TGCAGCGTTGAAACAGGGGACCTAGACTATGGCTACACCTTC.

This clonotype was found many times. The genes are TRBV12-3 or TRBV12-4 and TRBJ1-5; TRBD1 aligns across 9 bases. V shed 6 bases, J shed 1 base, and the junction held 7 bases outside the gene matches. The CDR3 is 16 amino acids. The chain's CDR3 is CASSQQGAVSNQPQHF. CDR3 nucleotide sequence: TGTGCCAGCAGCCAACAGGGGGCTGTAAGCAATCAGCCCCAGCATTTT.

With respect to this clonotype: A much larger clonotype is one base distant, so this may be a read error. The chain is built from TRBV24-1 and TRBJ2-1; D is perhaps TRBD2 (5 bases). The V end lost 12 bases, the J end lost 7 bases, and 15 bases lay between the germline ends. CDR1 and CDR2 from the germline V gene are KGHDR and SFDVKD. The CDR3 has 12 amino acids. The CDR3 nucleotides read TGTGCCGCCGGAAGGTGGAGGAATGAGCAGTTCTTC. Amino acids: CAAGRWRNEQFF.

The sample holds many counts of this clonotype. The V gene is TRBV5-1, the J gene TRBJ1-2; 8 positions match TRBD1. Germline V gene lookup returns CDR1 SGHRS and CDR2 YFSETQ. Unmatched junction bases numbered 6, after V lost 4 bases and J lost 4 bases. The CDR3 has 14 amino acids. Here the CDR3 reads CASSTGQGPYGYTF. CDR3 nucleotides: TGCGCCAGCAGCACCGGACAGGGTCCCTATGGCTACACCTTC.

This chain links TRBV7-9 with TRBJ2-7; D might be TRBD2 (6 bases). The CDR3 covers 13 residues. V was shortened by 3 bases and J by 4 bases, with 10 bases between the two germline ends. Germline assignment: CDR1 SEHNR and CDR2 FQNEAQ (reference sequence). This chain's CDR3 is CASSFFGSYEQYF. The CDR3 nucleotides are TGTGCCAGCAGCTTTTTCGGGAGTTACGAGCAGTACTTC.

This clonotype was seen at least ten times. J is TRBJ1-5 and V is TRBV20-1; possible D gene TRBD1, 5 bases. This CDR3 region has 12 residues. Per the germline V gene, CDR1 is DFQATT and CDR2 is SNEGSKA (reference sequence). The ends were cut back, 6 bases at V and 4 bases at J, with 10 bases in the middle. As DNA, the CDR3 is TGCAGTGCCGAGGGGTGGAATCAGCCCCAGCATTTT. Translation gives CSAEGWNQPQHF.

Many counts were recorded for this clonotype. The chain recombines TRBV3-1 with TRBJ2-4; 11 nucleotides align to TRBD2. Germline trimming cut 4 bases from V and 3 bases from J; bases unmatched to any gene: 8. This CDR3 spans 17 amino acids. CDR1 LGHDT and CDR2 YNNKEL come from the germline V gene (reference sequence). This CDR3 reads CASSLKRLAGFKNIQYF. In nucleotides, the CDR3 is TGTGCCAGCAGCCTAAAAAGACTAGCGGGGTTCAAAAACATTCAGTACTTC. The variable domain in full, completed from reference TRBV3-1 and TRBJ2-4, reads DTAVSQTPKYLVTQMGNDKSIKCEQNLGHDTMYWYKQDSKKFLKIMFSYNNKELIINETVPNRFSPKSPDKAHLNLHINSLELGDSAVYFCASSLKRLAGFKNIQYFGAGTRLSVL.

This clonotype showed up many times. The chain is built from TRBV30 and TRBJ1-2; 10 bases align to TRBD1. CDR1 is GTSNPN, CDR2 SVGIG, per germline (reference sequence). The CDR3 totals 15 residues. Trimming took 3 bases from V and 5 from J; bases not matched to a gene: 9. The CDR3 is CAWRRGTGVWYGYTF. Here the CDR3 DNA reads TGTGCCTGGAGAAGAGGGACAGGGGTATGGTATGGCTACACCTTC.

This clonotype came up a few times. This chain joins TRBV4-1 and TRBJ1-2; D gene ambiguous. The V gene's germline CDR1 is MGHRA and CDR2 YSYEKL. V gave up 1 base and J gave up 1 base, with 7 bases separating them. The CDR3 consists of 14 residues. CDR3 residues: CASSQVGSNYGYTF. DNA of the CDR3: TGCGCCAGCAGCCAAGTCGGCAGTAACTATGGCTACACCTTC.

The genes are TRBV27 and TRBJ2-7; no clear D. Germline assignment: CDR1 MNHEY and CDR2 SMNVEV (reference sequence). V was trimmed by 1 base and J by 1 base, leaving 8 bases between them. The CDR3 consists of 14 residues. CDR3 region: CASSLFGRSYEQYF. CDR3 bases: TGTGCCAGCAGTTTATTTGGCAGATCCTACGAGCAGTACTTC.